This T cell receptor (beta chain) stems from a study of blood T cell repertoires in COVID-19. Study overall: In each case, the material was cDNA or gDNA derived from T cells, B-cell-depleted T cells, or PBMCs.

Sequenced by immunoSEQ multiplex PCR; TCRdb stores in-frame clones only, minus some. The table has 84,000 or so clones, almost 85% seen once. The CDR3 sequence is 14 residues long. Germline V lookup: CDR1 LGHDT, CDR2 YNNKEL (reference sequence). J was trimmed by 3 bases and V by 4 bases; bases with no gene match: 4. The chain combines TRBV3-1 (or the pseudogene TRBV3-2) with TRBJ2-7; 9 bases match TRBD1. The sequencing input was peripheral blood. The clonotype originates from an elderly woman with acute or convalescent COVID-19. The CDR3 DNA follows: TGTGCCAGCAGCCGATTGACAGGGGGCTACGAGCAGTACTTC. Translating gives CASSRLTGGYEQYF.